The rows below give T cell receptor beta chains drawn from one sample of a study of blood T cell repertoires in COVID-19. Assay: immunoSEQ multiplex PCR; the TCRdb copy retains only in-frame clones and omits some. The sample consists of fewer than 350,000 clones, under 90% of them appearing once. Sequenced material: PBMCs or T cells enriched from blood (not recorded which). The receptors were sampled from a man aged 55-75 years who had recovered from COVID-19. CDR3s include the opening cysteine and the closing phenylalanine or tryptophan. A D gene is named only where the DNA matches it firmly. Rows may omit the clone size; those that give it use once, few, many or a size class.

V	size	D	J	CDR3	DNA
TRBV5-4	.	TRBD1	TRBJ1-1	CASSPDRGGRVNTEAFF	TGTGCCAGCAGCCCGGACAGGGGAGGGAGGGTGAACACTGAAGCTTTCTTT
TRBV9	once	.	TRBJ2-1	CASSVYARATYNERFF	TGTGCCAGCAGCGTATATGCGCGGGCAACATACAATGAGCGGTTCTTC
TRBV27	.	TRBD2	TRBJ2-5	CASRTSGTETQYF	TGTGCCAGCAGGACTAGCGGGACGGAGACCCAGTACTTC
TRBV18	.	TRBD1	TRBJ2-5	CASSRTTGQETQYF	TGTGCCAGCTCACGGACGACAGGGCAAGAGACCCAGTACTTC
TRBV6-5	.	TRBD1	TRBJ2-1	CASSYSRQGRNEQFF	TGTGCCAGCAGTTATTCCAGACAGGGTCGGAATGAGCAGTTCTTC
TRBV20-1	.	TRBD2	TRBJ2-7	CSASTSGRVYYEQYF	TGCAGTGCTAGTACCAGCGGGAGGGTCTACTACGAGCAGTACTTC
TRBV27	.	.	TRBJ2-1	CASSVPGRNEQFF	TGTGCCAGCAGTGTCCCGGGAAGGAATGAGCAGTTCTTC
TRBV20-1	.	.	TRBJ1-2	CSARDNKGYTF	TGCAGTGCTAGAGATAATAAAGGCTACACCTTC
TRBV28	once	TRBD1	TRBJ2-2	CASSYTLGTGDSTGELFF	TGTGCCAGCAGTTACACACTAGGGACAGGGGATAGCACCGGGGAGCTGTTTTTT
TRBV19	.	.	TRBJ2-1	CASSPVPHNEQFF	TGTGCCAGTAGTCCGGTCCCCCACAATGAGCAGTTCTTC
TRBV1	.	.	TRBJ1-5	CTARTGQNGDSNQPQHF	TGCACCGCGAGGACAGGACAGAACGGGGATAGCAATCAGCCCCAGCATTTT
TRBV10-3	.	TRBD2	TRBJ2-7	CAISEEAGVSDEQYF	TGTGCCATCAGTGAGGAAGCGGGAGTGAGTGACGAGCAGTACTTC
TRBV7-3	.	TRBD2	TRBJ2-5	CASSLRSSGIGETQYF	TGTGCCAGCAGCTTAAGGTCTAGCGGGATTGGGGAGACCCAGTACTTC
TRBV5-1	.	TRBD2	TRBJ2-1	CASSLGTSGSYNEQFF	TGCGCCAGCAGCTTGGGGACTAGCGGGAGTTACAATGAGCAGTTCTTC
TRBV12-3/TRBV12-4	.	TRBD1	TRBJ2-7	CASSFGQGYEQYF	TGTGCCAGCAGTTTTGGACAGGGCTACGAGCAGTACTTC
TRBV15	.	TRBD1	TRBJ1-4	CATSRRDRDGEKLFF	TGTGCCACCAGCAGGAGGGACAGGGATGGTGAAAAACTGTTTTTT
TRBV11-2	.	.	TRBJ1-4	CASSEGVNEKLFF	TGTGCCAGCAGCGAGGGGGTAAATGAAAAACTGTTTTTT